One TCR beta chain is described in this entry. The antigen remains undetermined. This sample was included in a study of graft-versus-host responses after intestinal transplantation. General observations from the study: Allograft clonal ratios (graft-versus-host to host-versus-graft) were high in patients who had graft-donor T cell macrochimerism.

This table comes from immunoSEQ multiplex PCR, and its TCRdb copy is limited to in-frame clones, with some not included. Of tens of thousands of clones in the sample, around 80% were seen once. Germline V gives CDR1 SGHVS, CDR2 FNYEAQ. There are 16 residues in the CDR3. Deletions cut 0 bases from V and 0 bases from J, with 9 bases between. This TCR derives from a human donor who was the organ donor for an intestinal transplant. The sequencing used unstimulated CD8+ T cells sorted from spleen or lymph node cells, collected before transplant. The chain links TRBV7-6 to TRBJ2-1, with unresolved D. CDR3: CASSLAGWGSYNEQFF. CDR3 DNA: TGTGCCAGCAGCTTAGCAGGCTGGGGCTCCTACAATGAGCAGTTCTTC.